This TCR beta chain was sequenced in a study of blood T cell repertoires in COVID-19. Germline V gene data show CDR1 as MNHEY and CDR2 as SVGAGI. The ends were cut back, 5 bases at V and 4 bases at J, with 6 bases in the middle. The CDR3 is made up of 11 amino acids. This study enrolled people aged roughly 18 to 100 from approximately 25 US geographic areas. Participant-given clinical history determined each cohort assignment. Source study methods: Amplification of reference gene primers provided the estimated nucleated cell counts. Sequencing used immunoSEQ multiplex PCR; TCRdb keeps in-frame clones, though not all of them. Clone size and the V and J calls come from that table; the DNA yielded D and trimming. The table includes 120,000 to 150,000 clones, roughly 87% detected once.

The V call is TRBV6-5, the J call TRBJ2-7; D not certain. This clonotype was sampled from a woman between 40 and 55 years old who had been exposed to COVID-19. The sample consisted of PBMCs or T cells enriched from blood (not recorded which). CDR3 coding DNA: TGTGCCAGCAGTCCCAGGTACGAGCAGTACTTC. Translation: CASSPRYEQYF.